This TCR beta chain was sequenced during a study of human thymus T cells. Study results and limitations: Use of V and J genes seemed skewed within the thymic and blood repertoires.

The method was immunoSEQ multiplex PCR; TCRdb's version includes in-frame clones alone and lacks a portion of them. The table records over 35,000 clones, about 94% of them present only once. Only one count was recorded for this clone. What it binds is unknown. Serving as donors were healthy Finnish infants, each of whom was having open corrective surgery for congenital heart defects. Only four of the eight donors provided a roughly 0.5-1 mL blood sample. No fixed cell number was used; all available blood leukocytes supplied DNA. V dropped 4 bases and J dropped 0; count of bases not matched to a gene: 3. Germline CDR1 reads SGHNT; CDR2 reads YYREEE (reference sequence). CDR3 length equals 15 residues.

The sequenced sample consisted of blood. The gene calls are TRBV5-4 and TRBJ2-3; 9 positions match TRBD2. This TCR came from a boy under two years old with a congenital heart defect but otherwise immunologically healthy. The CDR3: CASSLTSGSTDTQYF. Written as DNA, the CDR3 is TGTGCCAGCAGCCTGACTAGCGGTAGCACAGATACGCAGTATTTT.